This T cell receptor (beta chain) was captured in a study of shared clonotypes between healthy human individuals. Study conclusions and caveats: Shared clonotypes across all four donors exceeded non-shared ones in generation probability. About 5% was the fraction of naive CD4 clonotypes found shared across several donors. Among the subsets, naive ones generally showed larger estimated richness than memory ones.

Concerning this clone: What it binds is not known.

Naive CD4+ cells were CD45RA-selected; the remaining cells were memory. The protocol was immunoSEQ multiplex PCR, while the TCRdb copy is restricted to in-frame clones and leaves out a portion. The table records approximately 620,000 clones, around 97% of them present only once. This clonotype was sampled from a young woman in good health. Sequencing was done on a sample of naive CD4+ T cells sorted from blood. Subset given: CD45RA+ positively selected.

CDR3 sequence reads: CASTSTGASSYEQYF. The CDR3 DNA reads as TGTGCCAGCACCTCAACCGGAGCTAGCTCCTACGAGCAGTACTTC. The gene calls are TRBV6-6 and TRBJ2-7; D not resolved. V was trimmed by 7 bases and J by 0 bases, leaving 16 bases between them. The CDR3 runs 15 residues. The germline V gene has CDR1 MNHNY and CDR2 SVGAGI (reference sequence).